These 27 T cell receptor beta chains originate from one sample sequenced in a study of blood T cell repertoires in COVID-19 (dated by TCRdb to 2020 to 2022). The library was built by means of the immunoSEQ multiplex PCR assay. TCRdb's version of the immuneACCESS table is confined to in-frame rearrangements and falls short of the full clone set. An unresolved V gene accounts for under half of the shortfall where checked; the remainder is of unknown origin. The sample table records under 300,000 clones; about 80% of these occur just once. The top ten clonotypes cover 4.9% of the sample. The specimen sequenced was peripheral blood. Receptors originate from a woman over 75 with active or convalescent COVID-19.

The chain has TRBV28 and TRBJ2-3; TRBD1 might be the D (6 bases). From germline, CDR1 is MDHEN and CDR2 SYDVKM. The length of the CDR3 is 15 residues. V was clipped by 3 bases and J by 3 bases, with 13 bases between them. Here the CDR3 DNA reads TGTGCCAGCAGTTTCCAGGGGATAAGAACAGATACGCAGTATTTT. It yields the protein CASSFQGIRTDTQYF.

V and J are TRBV9 and TRBJ2-5, with D possibly TRBD2 on 6 matching bases. The CDR3 is 15 amino acids. Between the trimmed V and J ends, which lost 3 bases and 5 bases, there was a span of 17 bases. Germline CDR1 and CDR2: SGDLS and YYNGEE. The CDR3 DNA sequence: TGTGCCAGCAGCGACTCCCCGGTTGGGGGGGAGACCCAGTACTTC. It encodes CASSDSPVGGETQYF.

The chain employs TRBV18 and TRBJ2-5, with D possibly being TRBD2 (5 bases). V dropped 3 bases and J dropped 5 bases, with 10 bases sitting between them. CDR3 length equals 13 residues. Germline V gene sequence: CDR1 KGHSH, CDR2 LQKENI. CDR3 sequence reads: CASSPRWEETQYF. DNA of the CDR3: TGTGCCAGCTCACCCCGGTGGGAGGAGACCCAGTACTTC.

This clone has only a few counts. The chain employs TRBV5-1 and TRBJ1-3, with 10 bases aligning to TRBD1. The CDR3 totals 17 residues. Germline trimming cut 2 bases from V and 2 bases from J; bases unmatched to any gene: 7. Germline CDR1 SGHRS, CDR2 YFSETQ. In DNA, the CDR3 is TGCGCCAGCAGCTTTGGGACAGGGGATCTCGCTGGAAACACCATATATTTT. It encodes CASSFGTGDLAGNTIYF. The full variable domain, in which reference TRBV5-1 and TRBJ1-3 provide the parts outside the CDR3, is KAGVTQTPRYLIKTRGQQVTLSCSPISGHRSVSWYQQTPGQGLQFLFEYFSETQRNKGNFPGRFSGRQFSNSRSEMNVSTLELGDSALYLCASSFGTGDLAGNTIYFGEGSWLTVV.

This chain links TRBV19 with TRBJ1-1; the D gene is possibly TRBD1 (5 bases). The CDR3 runs 15 residues. Germline CDR1 is LNHDA and CDR2 is SQIVND (reference sequence). V was pared by 7 bases and J by 0 bases, with 15 bases between. CDR3 DNA sequence: TGTGCCAGTATCGGCGGGGCATTTTTGAACACTGAAGCTTTCTTT. It specifies CASIGGAFLNTEAFF.

The chain carries TRBV27 and TRBJ2-7; 9 bases are a match to TRBD1. V lost 4 bases, J lost 5 bases, and 6 bases stayed unmatched. Germline V gene data show CDR1 as MNHEY and CDR2 as SMNVEV (reference sequence). CDR3 length equals 14 residues. CDR3 nucleotide sequence: TGTGCCAGCAGTTATGCCGGGACAGGGAACGAGCAGTACTTC. It specifies CASSYAGTGNEQYF.

The chain recombines TRBV11-2 with TRBJ2-3; TRBD1 agrees at 8 bases. V was pared by 6 bases and J by 4 bases, with 9 bases of the junction left unmatched. Germline V lookup: CDR1 SGHAT, CDR2 FQNNGV. The CDR3 has 15 residues. The CDR3 region is CASSLVQGVPDTQYF. CDR3 DNA: TGTGCCAGCAGTTTGGTACAGGGGGTTCCAGATACGCAGTATTTT.

The chain employs TRBV6-5 and TRBJ2-2; the D gene is possibly TRBD2 (5 bases). This CDR3 is 13 amino acids long. CDR1 is MNHEY and CDR2 is SVGAGI in the germline V gene. V was trimmed by 7 bases and J by 6 bases, leaving 12 bases between them. The CDR3 sequence is CASKTGGPGELFF. The CDR3 bases are TGTGCCAGCAAAACCGGAGGCCCCGGGGAGCTGTTTTTT.

The J gene is TRBJ2-1, the V gene TRBV18; 11 bases map to TRBD2. The germline V gene encodes CDR1 KGHSH and CDR2 LQKENI. The trim removed 6 bases at V and 2 bases at J, leaving 3 bases unmatched. This CDR3 has 15 amino acids. The CDR3 DNA follows: TGTGCCAGCTCGCCGACTAGCGGGACCTACAATGAGCAGTTCTTC. Protein sequence: CASSPTSGTYNEQFF.

This chain links TRBV5-1 with TRBJ1-2; the match to TRBD1 covers 8 bases. CDR1 and CDR2 from the germline V gene are SGHRS and YFSETQ. V was clipped by 5 bases and J by 6 bases; unmatched bases: 6. The CDR3 has 13 amino acids. Here the CDR3 reads CASRTGVENGYTF. In nucleotides, the CDR3 is TGCGCCAGCAGGACAGGGGTCGAGAATGGCTACACCTTC.

This chain uses TRBV3-1 (or the pseudogene TRBV3-2) with TRBJ1-3; 10 positions agree with TRBD1. CDR1 and CDR2 (germline): LGHDT, YNNKEL (reference sequence). V lost 4 bases, J lost 3 bases, and 3 bases stayed unmatched. CDR3 length: 15 amino acids. This chain's CDR3 is CASSPGQGIGNTIYF. CDR3 DNA: TGTGCCAGCAGCCCGGGACAGGGGATTGGAAACACCATATATTTT.

The CDR3 spells CATLGGVTQYF. DNA of the CDR3: TGTGCCACGCTGGGAGGGGTTACGCAGTATTTT. This sequence joins TRBV6-5 and TRBJ2-3; 7 positions agree with TRBD2. V gave up 10 bases and J gave up 8 bases; unmatched junction bases: 6. Germline lookup yields CDR1 MNHEY and CDR2 SVGAGI. The CDR3 is made up of 11 amino acids.

The chain links TRBV5-4 to TRBJ2-1; D is perhaps TRBD2 (5 bases). This CDR3 spans 18 amino acids. V lost 0 bases and J lost 0, with 16 bases in between. Germline V lookup: CDR1 SGHNT, CDR2 YYREEE (reference sequence). The CDR3 DNA reads as TGTGCCAGCAGCTTGGGGCCCTCTATAGCGCACTCCTACAATGAGCAGTTCTTC. Translated: CASSLGPSIAHSYNEQFF.

The chain combines TRBV5-1 with TRBJ2-1, with TRBD2 matching over 9 bases. The CDR3 consists of 15 residues. Losses at the gene ends were 6 bases for V and 5 bases for J; bases not matched to a gene: 9. CDR1 SGHRS and CDR2 YFSETQ come from the germline V gene. This CDR3 is CASTDLAGEDNEQFF. CDR3 in DNA: TGCGCCAGCACCGATTTAGCGGGAGAGGACAATGAGCAGTTCTTC.

The CDR3 nucleotides are TGTGCCAGCTCACCATCGGGGGACTCACCCCTCCACTTT. It specifies CASSPSGDSPLHF. The chain recombines TRBV18 with TRBJ1-6, with a weak D call TRBD1 (5 bases). The CDR3 is made up of 13 amino acids. Germline V gives CDR1 KGHSH, CDR2 LQKENI. With 2 bases removed from V and 10 bases from J, the gap between germline ends came to 9 bases.

This chain joins TRBV3-1 (or the pseudogene TRBV3-2) and TRBJ2-5, with 8 positions matching TRBD2. The CDR3 totals 16 residues. The ends lost 4 bases at V and 2 bases at J; junction bases unmatched: 9. Germline values: CDR1 LGHDT, CDR2 YNNKEL (reference sequence). The DNA of the CDR3 is TGTGCCAGCAGCCTGTCGGGGGGGACCCTACAAGAGACCCAGTACTTC. It translates to CASSLSGGTLQETQYF.

On this clone itself: Additional DNA sequences in this sample encode the identical CDR3. The J gene is TRBJ1-2, the V gene TRBV5-1; possibly TRBD1 for D (6 bases). This CDR3 comprises 14 residues. V was shortened by 0 bases and J by 0 bases, with 6 bases between the two germline ends. Germline V gene lookup returns CDR1 SGHRS and CDR2 YFSETQ. The CDR3 spells CASSLDRANYGYTF. The CDR3 DNA reads TGCGCCAGCAGCTTGGACAGGGCTAACTATGGCTACACCTTC. Together with reference TRBV5-1 and TRBJ1-2, the CDR3 gives the full variable domain: KAGVTQTPRYLIKTRGQQVTLSCSPISGHRSVSWYQQTPGQGLQFLFEYFSETQRNKGNFPGRFSGRQFSNSRSEMNVSTLELGDSALYLCASSLDRANYGYTFGSGTRLTVV.

V usage is TRBV12-3 or TRBV12-4 and J usage is TRBJ2-7; D unclear. The length of the CDR3 is 12 residues. Trimming cost V 6 bases and J 0 bases, with 6 bases left between them. Here the CDR3 DNA reads TGTGCCAGCAGGGAGAACTCCTACGAGCAGTACTTC. Encoded protein: CASRENSYEQYF.

As concerns this clone: In the same sample, other DNA sequences code for this CDR3. The chain links TRBV18 to TRBJ1-1; possible D gene TRBD1, 6 bases. Per germline, CDR1 KGHSH and CDR2 LQKENI. The CDR3 is 14 residues long. V lost 3 bases to trimming and J lost 0 bases, with 8 bases between them. The CDR3 DNA reads as TGTGCCAGCTCACCTCAGGGGATGAACACTGAAGCTTTCTTT. Translated: CASSPQGMNTEAFF.

The chain links TRBV10-3 to TRBJ1-2, with TRBD1 matching 7 bases. CDR3 length equals 12 residues. V lost 3 bases and J lost 7; bases outside the gene matches: 2. The germline gives CDR1 ENHRY, CDR2 SYGVKD. DNA for the CDR3: TGTGCCATCAGTGACAGGGGGAGTGGCTACACCTTC. Translated: CAISDRGSGYTF.

The rearrangement joins TRBV5-6 to TRBJ1-2; D might be TRBD1 (5 bases). From germline, CDR1 is SGHDT and CDR2 YYEEEE. Trimming stripped 3 bases from V and 1 base from J, with 10 bases between. The CDR3 runs to 14 residues. CDR3 sequence: CASSSGWDNYGYTF. CDR3 nucleotide sequence: TGTGCCAGCAGCTCAGGGTGGGATAACTATGGCTACACCTTC.

V usage is TRBV30 and J usage is TRBJ2-3, with a possible D match to TRBD1 (6 bases). Germline V CDR1 and CDR2: GTSNPN, SVGIG (reference sequence). Trimming pared 2 bases from V and 5 bases from J, leaving 32 bases between. The CDR3 runs to 20 residues. CDR3 DNA sequence: TGTGCCTGGAGTTTTTTCATCGGGGTAAACCCAGCAGGGGATTTAGATACGCAGTATTTT. It is translated as CAWSFFIGVNPAGDLDTQYF.

CDR3 sequence (DNA): TGTGCCAGCAGCGATACTAGCGGGAGGACTCCCGACAATGAGCAGTTCTTC. Translated, it gives CASSDTSGRTPDNEQFF. This chain connects TRBV5-4 to TRBJ2-1, with TRBD2 matching 12 bases. The junction had 10 bases not matched to a gene; V was cut back by 4 bases and J by 5 bases. CDR3 length: 17 residues. CDR1 and CDR2 from the germline V gene are SGHNT and YYREEE (reference sequence).

This clone came up a few times. The CDR3 region is CASSQGLRGSEQFF. Here the CDR3 DNA reads TGCGCCAGCAGCCAAGGGTTAAGGGGTAGTGAGCAGTTCTTC. The chain carries TRBV4-1 and TRBJ2-1; D might be TRBD1 (5 bases). Looked up from germline, CDR1 is MGHRA and CDR2 is YSYEKL. The V and J ends lost 1 base and 9 bases respectively, with 13 bases between them. The length of the CDR3 is 14 residues.

The V call is TRBV2, the J call TRBJ2-2; 11 bases are shared with TRBD1. This CDR3 has 16 residues. With 0 bases clipped from V and 6 bases from J, the junction kept 3 bases outside the gene matches. The germline CDR1 and CDR2 sequences are SNHLY and FYNNEI. In nucleotides, the CDR3 is TGTGCCAGCAGTGAAGCCGAGGGACAGGGGGCCGGGGAGCTGTTTTTT. Translation: CASSEAEGQGAGELFF.

The table lists this clone with a few counts. V gene TRBV9 combines with J gene TRBJ1-2; D gene uncertain. The CDR3 has 14 residues. From germline, CDR1 is SGDLS and CDR2 YYNGEE. Trimming left V 0 bases short and J 2 bases short, with 8 bases between. CDR3 coding DNA: TGTGCCAGCAGCGTAGGGAACAGAAACTATGGCTACACCTTC. It specifies CASSVGNRNYGYTF.

The V gene is TRBV28, the J gene TRBJ1-1; TRBD1 aligns across 8 bases. CDR3 length: 15 amino acids. Germline assignment: CDR1 MDHEN and CDR2 SYDVKM. Trimming at V came to 5 bases and at J to 1 base, leaving 6 bases not matched to a gene. The CDR3 spells CASSPPGQANTEAFF. Written as DNA, the CDR3 is TGTGCCAGCAGTCCGCCGGGACAGGCGAACACTGAAGCTTTCTTT.